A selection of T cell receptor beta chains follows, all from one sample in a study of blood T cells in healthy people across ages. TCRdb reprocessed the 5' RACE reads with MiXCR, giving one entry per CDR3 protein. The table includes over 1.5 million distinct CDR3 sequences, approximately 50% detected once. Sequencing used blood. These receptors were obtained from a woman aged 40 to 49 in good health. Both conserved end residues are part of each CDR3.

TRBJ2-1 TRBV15 CATSTPQDGSSYNEQFF
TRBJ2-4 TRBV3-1 CASSQEPKNIQYF
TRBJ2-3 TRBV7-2 CASSARLAGVTGGDTQYF
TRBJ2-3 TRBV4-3 CASSQDQKLAGGTDTQYF
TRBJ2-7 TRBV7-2 CASSFSFGGGAYEQYF
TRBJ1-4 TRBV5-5 CASLKRGGQEEELFF
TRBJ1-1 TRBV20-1 CSAREPKPGAEAFF
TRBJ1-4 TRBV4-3 CASSPWTVLSSNEKLFF
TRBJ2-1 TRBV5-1 CASSLDGAARGNEQFF
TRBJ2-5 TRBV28 CASSPDGGQETQYF
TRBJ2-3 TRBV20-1 CSAPSGDGGGRTDTQYF
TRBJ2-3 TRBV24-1 CATSEVAGGVRTDTQYF
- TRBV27 CASSGGGSSYNEQYF
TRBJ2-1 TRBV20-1 CSVETGTKATNEQFF
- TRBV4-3 CASSQGGADYSYNEQYF
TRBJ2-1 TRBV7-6 CASSSGISGTGIGEQFF
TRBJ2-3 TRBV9 CASSVGTRGQGEDTQYF
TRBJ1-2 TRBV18 CASSPPGWQTYGYTF
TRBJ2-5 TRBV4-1 CASSQVQGWQETQYF
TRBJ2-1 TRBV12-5 CASGLGPYEQFF
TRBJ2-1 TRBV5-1 CASSVTGGWVNEQFF
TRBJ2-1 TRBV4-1 CASSHYFGGGLNEQFF
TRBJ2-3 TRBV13 CASSTGLADSTDTQYF
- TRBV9 CASSLRGDRGEYEQYF
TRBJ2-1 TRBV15 CATSRAGQGSYNEQFF
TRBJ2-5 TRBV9 CASSAQRGEVFETQYF
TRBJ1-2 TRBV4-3 CASSQALGAPNYGYTF
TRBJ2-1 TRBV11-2 CAGSLIGSPYNEQFF
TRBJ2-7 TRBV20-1 CSASGRGPSSYEQYF
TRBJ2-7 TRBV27 CASSPRTMGAYEQYF
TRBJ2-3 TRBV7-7 CASSASGGVSDTQYF
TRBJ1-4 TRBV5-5 CASSLSGGEKLFF
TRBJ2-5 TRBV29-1 CSVENRGSQKTQYF
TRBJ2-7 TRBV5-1 CASSMEGLDEQYF
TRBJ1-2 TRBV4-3 CASSQDNIYGYTF
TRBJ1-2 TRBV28 CASSDANYGYTF
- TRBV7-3 CASSLIAGGPETQYF
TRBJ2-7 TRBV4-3 CASSQGTGTYYEQYF
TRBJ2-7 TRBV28 CASDRDIPAGSNEETLYF
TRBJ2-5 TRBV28 CASSLSLVGAGRSGETQYF
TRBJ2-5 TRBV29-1 CSVVKGRGGTQYF
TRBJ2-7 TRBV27 CASSVGTGAPYEQYF
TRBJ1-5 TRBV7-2 CASSFFAGVTDQPQHF
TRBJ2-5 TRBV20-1 CSAKSGGGETQYF
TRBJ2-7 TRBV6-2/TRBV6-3 CASSRQGMEQYF
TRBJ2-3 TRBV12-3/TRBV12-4 CASSFQGETDTQYF
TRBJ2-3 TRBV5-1 CASSRKIPDFIVDGGTDTQYF
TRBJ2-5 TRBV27 CASSYTGQETQYF
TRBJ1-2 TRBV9 CASSSPSRDPARSNYGYTF
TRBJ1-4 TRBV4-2 CASSREIEQGGEKLFF
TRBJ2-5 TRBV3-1 CASSPTVREETQYF
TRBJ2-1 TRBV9 CASSVGGTDNEQFF
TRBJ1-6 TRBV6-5 CASSYETGPNSPLHF